This T cell receptor beta chain originates from a study of human T cells and chemical hapten exposure (dated by TCRdb to about 2021). In the study overall: For sensitization, 2% DPC in acetone was applied to a 2 cm by 2 cm area of upper inner arm skin. Throughout the study period of around 25 weeks, patients also received therapeutic DPC doses to the scalp every week. Patch testing on the upper back used Finn chambers containing 0.01% DPC, with scoring done after 6 days according to International Contact Dermatitis Research Group standards. Peripheral blood TCR repertoire changes were tracked in vivo in alopecia patients during primary and secondary sensitization to the hapten diphenylcyclopropenone (DPC). Most of the patients in the cohort were female, and the cohort covered alopecia areata with under or over 50% scalp involvement, alopecia totalis and alopecia universalis. Blood for TCR sequencing was provided by twenty-nine alopecia patients at one to four time points (pre-sensitization, 2, 6 and 24 weeks). The libraries were sequenced as a pool, and the TCR yield per sample differed mostly because of small variations in library volumes within the pool. Blood samples were taken from patients before sensitization (week 0) and at 2, 6 and about 24 weeks after DPC sensitization.

This clonotype was found many times. Its recognized antigen is unknown. Base-call qualities are not available, and no considerably larger clone is one nucleotide away. Receptor libraries were prepared by RACE. The instrument given in TCRdb is NextSeq 500. During library preparation, unique molecular identifiers were attached to individual cDNA molecules so that TCRs could be counted in a quantitative, reproducible way. From each blood RNA sample, both TCR alpha and TCR beta chains were sequenced. As for the original processing: Samples had a median of about 96,000 TCRs, with a range from roughly 20,000 to 700,000. V, J and CDR3 annotation of the TCR reads was performed with the Decombinator software suite. For PS versus PT1 abundance plots, all samples were subsampled to the same number of TCRs (28,000). Expanded TCRs were defined as absent before sensitization and observed at least eight times at the 2-week time point. TCRdb itself trimmed the public reads at Q25 with fastp, ran MiXCR and retained productive beta chains. Identical CDR3 protein sequences are pooled into one entry, listed with their most common genes and DNA. TCRdb's processing, not the authors', yielded these V and J calls. The sample table records around 260,000 distinct CDR3 sequences; about 9% of these occur just once. In total, the top ten clones hold 2.3% of the sample.

In the germline V gene (reference sequence), CDR1 corresponds to MNHEY and CDR2 to SMNVEV. Trimming removed 4 bases from V and 5 bases from J, leaving 4 bases between the germline ends. The CDR3 runs 11 amino acids, cysteine and phenylalanine included. Only the CDR3 portion is preserved as DNA: 33 bases, with reading frame beginning at the first base. Summary of the overall study and its limitations: A positive correlation was found between the number of PT1 expanded TCRs and patch test score, with significance reached at thresholds 8, 16 and 32 but not 4. All patients had alopecia, a presumed autoimmune disease, so their immune response might differ from that of healthy individuals. Expanded TCRs formed significantly more large CDR3 similarity clusters than pre-sensitization or healthy control sets, consistent with antigen-driven responses. DPC sensitization did not change how many TCRs were above 1 in 1000 frequency, and no evidence was found of alterations in global repertoire structure. After repeated subsampling, changes were observed in the strength of the expansion versus patch-test correlation and in the threshold at which the correlation became significant.

In light of the paper, this sample's time point label describes: pre-sensitization, week 0. The sample's treatment or condition, from its label and the paper: therapeutic diphenylcyclopropenone sensitization with weekly scalp DPC. At each patch-test visit, blood was drawn before the patch test was applied. To be eligible, patients had to be aged 18 to 70, diagnosed with alopecia and judged suitable for DPC therapy, while pregnant patients were excluded. Unfractionated whole blood was collected in Tempus Blood RNA tubes, and total RNA was extracted from that blood. The sequence was collected from a woman aged 40 to 50 with alopecia areata. Some clones in this sample may be carry-over from other donors' samples. The chain is made from TRBV27 and TRBJ2-3; the D gene is unclear. Sequencing was performed on whole blood, taken in connection with sensitization to the hapten diphenylcyclopropenone (DPC). CDR3 reads: CASSSQDTQYF. The nucleotide sequence is given as TGTGCCAGCAGTTCCCAAGATACGCAGTATTTT.